Listed here are 30 T cell receptor beta chains from one sample, sequenced in a study of OX40 agonist ivuxolimab in advanced cancers. Libraries were prepared by immunoSEQ multiplex PCR; TCRdb keeps only in-frame clonotypes and omits some of them. The sample lists tens of thousands of clones; nearly 90% were seen once. The starting material was CD4+ or CD8+ T cells sorted from blood, obtained in a trial of the OX40 agonist ivuxolimab. The receptors here all came from an adult with an advanced solid tumor such as melanoma, head and neck, liver or kidney cancer.

V and J are TRBV7-9 and TRBJ1-1; 7 nucleotides agree with TRBD1. Germline-derived CDR1 and CDR2 are SEHNR and FQNEAQ (reference sequence). This CDR3 is built from 14 residues. After removal of 3 bases from V and 6 bases from J, the junction contained 7 bases not matched to a gene. Written as DNA, the CDR3 is TGTGCCAGCAGCTTGGCCGACGACAGGGCTGAAGCTTTCTTT. Protein product: CASSLADDRAEAFF.

The chain uses TRBV7-9 and TRBJ2-2; no reliable D call. From germline, CDR1 is SEHNR and CDR2 FQNEAQ (reference sequence). Trimming took 3 bases from V and 7 from J, leaving 3 bases between them. The CDR3 totals 11 residues. CDR3 coding DNA: TGTGCCAGCAGCTTTGGCGGGGAGCTGTTTTTT. This translates into CASSFGGELFF.

V usage is TRBV28 and J usage is TRBJ2-5; maybe TRBD2 (6 bases). Germline CDR1 MDHEN, CDR2 SYDVKM. CDR3 length: 14 residues. The V end was cut by 3 bases, the J end by 5 bases, with 13 bases between. CDR3 residues: CASSLRGPAETQYF. The CDR3 DNA reads TGTGCCAGCAGTTTGCGGGGACCCGCGGAGACCCAGTACTTC.

The chain joins TRBV2 to TRBJ1-3, with D tentatively TRBD1 (5 bases). Germline CDR1 is SNHLY and CDR2 is FYNNEI. The V end lost 2 bases, the J end lost 0 bases, and 8 bases lay between the germline ends. CDR3 length equals 15 residues. In nucleotides, the CDR3 is TGTGCCAGCAGTGAACCAGGGAGCTCTGGAAACACCATATATTTT. It yields the protein CASSEPGSSGNTIYF.

The chain joins TRBV9 to TRBJ2-5; tentative D call: TRBD2 (5 bases). The germline V and J ends were trimmed by 3 bases and 11 bases, with 17 bases remaining between them. Germline CDR1 and CDR2: SGDLS and YYNGEE. This CDR3 comprises 13 residues. The chain's CDR3 is CASSGDGEVGQYF. The CDR3 DNA follows: TGTGCCAGCAGCGGTGACGGGGAAGTTGGGCAGTACTTC.

The chain carries TRBV9 and TRBJ2-5, with 15 positions matching TRBD2. The V segment lost 3 bases and the J segment 1 base; nucleotides outside the gene matches: 4. The length of the CDR3 is 17 residues. Germline CDR1 SGDLS, CDR2 YYNGEE. The CDR3 DNA reads TGTGCCAGCAGCGATGGGACTAGCGGGGGGCCCCAAGAGACCCAGTACTTC. This gives the protein CASSDGTSGGPQETQYF.

The rearrangement joins TRBV30 to TRBJ2-2, with D possibly being TRBD2 (6 bases). CDR3 size: 12 residues. Between the trimmed V and J ends, which lost 4 bases and 6 bases, there was a span of 9 bases. Germline CDR1 and CDR2: GTSNPN and SVGIG (reference sequence). CDR3 bases: TGTGCCTGGACTAGCGACGCCGGGGAGCTGTTTTTT. This gives the protein CAWTSDAGELFF.

This rearrangement joins TRBV4-1 to TRBJ1-5; D gene ambiguous. The CDR3 is made up of 17 amino acids. The V end was cut by 0 bases, the J end by 2 bases, with 14 bases between. Germline V gene data show CDR1 as MGHRA and CDR2 as YSYEKL. CDR3 bases: TGCGCCAGCAGCCAAGATGGTCAATGGGGTGGCAATCAGCCCCAGCATTTT. Protein: CASSQDGQWGGNQPQHF.

V usage is TRBV29-1 and J usage is TRBJ1-3; unclear D gene. V gave up 6 bases and J gave up 2 bases, with 14 bases separating them. The CDR3 is 14 residues long. Germline CDR1 SQVTM, CDR2 ANQGSEA. The CDR3 DNA reads as TGCAGCGTCCTTGGGCGATCTGCTGGAAACACCATATATTTT. Amino acid sequence: CSVLGRSAGNTIYF.

The V and J genes are TRBV28 and TRBJ2-3; tentative D call: TRBD1 (6 bases). CDR3 length equals 16 residues. Germline V gene lookup returns CDR1 MDHEN and CDR2 SYDVKM. With 7 bases removed from V and 5 bases from J, the gap between germline ends came to 22 bases. The CDR3 protein is CASTVEGVGVVDTQYF. As DNA, the CDR3 is TGTGCCAGCACCGTAGAGGGGGTTGGTGTGGTAGATACGCAGTATTTT.

The J gene is TRBJ2-7, the V gene TRBV6-1; 7 nucleotides agree with TRBD2. Per the germline V gene, CDR1 is MNHNS and CDR2 is SASEGT. The CDR3 runs to 13 residues. Unmatched junction bases numbered 6, after V lost 4 bases and J lost 6 bases. The CDR3 nucleotides read TGTGCCAGCAGTGCGGGACTACGAGGCGAGCAGTACGTC. Its protein product is CASSAGLRGEQYV.

The chain carries TRBV6-6 and TRBJ2-1, with D hard to call. From germline, CDR1 is MNHNY and CDR2 SVGAGI (reference sequence). Trimming pared 0 bases from V and 7 bases from J, leaving 1 base between. CDR3 size: 11 residues. The CDR3 coding sequence is TGTGCCAGCAGTTACTCGAATGAGCAGTTCTTC. Its translation: CASSYSNEQFF.

The gene calls are TRBV6-5 and TRBJ2-5; no clear D. Between the trimmed V and J ends, which lost 0 bases and 0 bases, there was a span of 11 bases. CDR3 length: 16 residues. Looked up from germline, CDR1 is MNHEY and CDR2 is SVGAGI. The chain's CDR3 is CASSYSMTAYQETQYF. The CDR3 DNA follows: TGTGCCAGCAGTTACTCGATGACGGCGTACCAAGAGACCCAGTACTTC.

V gene TRBV4-1 combines with J gene TRBJ2-3; TRBD2 might be the D (6 bases). Trimming took 10 bases from V and 0 from J, leaving 8 bases between them. The CDR3 extends over 12 amino acids. Per germline, CDR1 MGHRA and CDR2 YSYEKL. CDR3 DNA: TGCGCCACTGGGGGGAGCACAGATACGCAGTATTTT. Translation: CATGGSTDTQYF.

This clone was recorded a few times. This chain links TRBV5-1 with TRBJ2-7; D gene ambiguous. The CDR3 consists of 12 residues. Germline CDR1 and CDR2: SGHRS and YFSETQ. V shed 0 bases and J shed 3 bases, with 4 bases lying between them. The CDR3 region has the DNA TGCGCCAGCAGCTTGGAGGGCTACGAGCAGTACTTC. It yields the protein CASSLEGYEQYF.

This chain connects TRBV6-5 to TRBJ1-1; the D gene is possibly TRBD1 (6 bases). This CDR3 contains 13 residues. The germline CDR1 and CDR2 sequences are MNHEY and SVGAGI. V shed 2 bases and J shed 7 bases, with 11 bases lying between them. CDR3: CASSYPGTLEAFF. The CDR3, as DNA: TGTGCCAGCAGTTACCCTGGGACACTTGAAGCTTTCTTT.

This chain's CDR3 is CASSTRGSNEKLFF. The CDR3 DNA sequence: TGTGCCAGCAGCACCAGGGGGTCGAATGAAAAACTGTTTTTT. The chain joins TRBV5-6 to TRBJ1-4; 7 nucleotides match TRBD1. Per germline, CDR1 SGHDT and CDR2 YYEEEE. J lost 5 bases, V lost 4 bases, and 5 bases had no gene match. This CDR3 comprises 14 residues.

The chain carries TRBV9 and TRBJ2-1; 9 bases map to TRBD2. CDR3 length: 15 residues. The germline gives CDR1 SGDLS, CDR2 YYNGEE. The trim removed 0 bases at V and 2 bases at J, leaving 0 bases unmatched. CDR3 bases: TGTGCCAGCAGCGTAGGACTAGCGGCCTACAATGAGCAGTTCTTC. Protein sequence: CASSVGLAAYNEQFF.

This clone was recorded only once. The rearrangement links TRBV2 to TRBJ1-1; tentatively, D is TRBD1 (6 bases). V was cut by 6 bases and J by 1 base, with 21 bases left in between. This CDR3 contains 17 residues. The germline CDR1 and CDR2 sequences are SNHLY and FYNNEI. CDR3 nucleotides: TGTGCCAGCAGCTCACTACAGGGAGGGGAGAAGAACACTGAAGCTTTCTTT. Protein: CASSSLQGGEKNTEAFF. The full variable domain, its missing parts supplied by reference TRBV2 and TRBJ1-1, is EPEVTQTPSHQVTQMGQEVILRCVPISNHLYFYWYRQILGQKVEFLVSFYNNEISEKSEIFDDQFSVERPDGSNFTLKIRSTKLEDSAMYFCASSSLQGGEKNTEAFFGQGTRLTVV.

The genes are TRBV4-1 and TRBJ1-2; 9 bases fit TRBD1. V lost 10 bases, J lost 8 bases, and 5 bases stayed unmatched. Germline CDR1 and CDR2: MGHRA and YSYEKL. The CDR3 loop spans 11 amino acids. The CDR3 protein is CATRQGVGYTF. For the CDR3, the DNA is TGCGCCACCCGACAGGGGGTCGGCTACACCTTC.

About this clone: One junction end disagrees with the germline gene, perhaps due to a read error. V and J are TRBV7-7 and TRBJ2-5; D is uncertain. The CDR3 has 10 amino acids. The germline V gene has CDR1 SSHAT and CDR2 FNYEAQ (reference sequence). This CDR3 is CASSLNRSDF. The CDR3 region has the DNA TGTGCCAGCAGCTTAAACCGGTCGGACTTC.

This clone showed up just once. CDR3 protein: CASSIDLEQRRDTQYF. The CDR3, as DNA: TGTGCCAGTAGTATAGATCTAGAGCAACGTAGGGATACGCAGTATTTT. This rearrangement joins TRBV19 to TRBJ2-3; D unclear. Germline CDR1 is LNHDA and CDR2 is SQIVND (reference sequence). This CDR3 is 16 amino acids long. Trimming took 0 bases from V and 6 from J, leaving 16 bases between them.

V usage is TRBV27 and J usage is TRBJ1-1, with D perhaps matching TRBD1 (5 bases). V was trimmed by 6 bases and J by 4 bases, leaving 9 bases between them. The CDR3 extends over 12 amino acids. CDR1 and CDR2 (germline): MNHEY, SMNVEV (reference sequence). The CDR3 reads CASSPGITEAFF. As DNA, the CDR3 is TGTGCCAGCAGCCCAGGGATCACTGAAGCTTTCTTT.

V and J are TRBV7-9 and TRBJ2-7; D tentatively reads TRBD1 or TRBD2 (7 bases each). V gave up 4 bases and J gave up 4 bases, with 17 bases separating them. The CDR3 spans 15 residues. Germline CDR1 SEHNR, CDR2 FQNEAQ (reference sequence). The CDR3 DNA is TGTGCCAGCAGCTGGCCGGCAGGGGGGGTGTACGAGCAGTACTTC. It yields the protein CASSWPAGGVYEQYF.

The rearrangement joins TRBV19 to TRBJ2-7, with 9 bases lining up with TRBD1. The junction had 7 bases not matched to a gene; V was cut back by 8 bases and J by 2 bases. The length of the CDR3 is 14 residues. CDR1 is LNHDA and CDR2 is SQIVND in the germline V gene (reference sequence). CDR3 protein: CASRDRDETYEQYV. The CDR3 coding sequence is TGTGCCAGTCGGGACAGGGATGAAACCTACGAGCAGTACGTC.

The J gene is TRBJ2-7, the V gene TRBV7-6; D remains ambiguous. The V gene's germline CDR1 is SGHVS and CDR2 FNYEAQ. The V end was cut by 1 base, the J end by 3 bases, with 16 bases between. This CDR3 has 16 amino acids. This CDR3 reads CASSLGSADEGYEQYF. The CDR3 bases are TGTGCCAGCAGCTTAGGGTCGGCAGACGAAGGCTACGAGCAGTACTTC.

The chain couples TRBV11-3 to TRBJ2-1; D might be TRBD1 (6 bases). The germline gives CDR1 SGHNT, CDR2 YENEEA. The V gene lost 2 bases and the J gene lost 5 bases, with 10 bases spanning the gap. This CDR3 spans 14 amino acids. CDR3: CASSLWGQDNEQFF. The DNA of the CDR3 is TGTGCCAGCAGCTTATGGGGGCAGGACAATGAGCAGTTCTTC.

The J gene is TRBJ2-1, the V gene TRBV9; 9 nucleotides align to TRBD2. Trimming took 0 bases from V and 5 from J; bases not matched to a gene: 12. This CDR3 region has 18 residues. Germline values: CDR1 SGDLS, CDR2 YYNGEE. The CDR3: CASSVGLAGEPGDNEQFF. DNA for the CDR3: TGTGCCAGCAGCGTAGGGTTAGCGGGAGAACCAGGGGACAATGAGCAGTTCTTC.

The chain employs TRBV30 and TRBJ2-5, with 9 bases fitting TRBD1. Germline trimming cut 0 bases from V and 5 bases from J; bases unmatched to any gene: 10. This CDR3 has 16 amino acids. Per germline, CDR1 GTSNPN and CDR2 SVGIG (reference sequence). The CDR3 is CAWSVQRGQGWETQYF. CDR3 DNA: TGTGCCTGGAGTGTACAACGAGGACAGGGGTGGGAGACCCAGTACTTC.

The chain joins TRBV13 to TRBJ2-1; maybe TRBD2 (6 bases). The germline V gene has CDR1 PRHDT and CDR2 FYEKMQ (reference sequence). The CDR3 is 13 residues long. Trimming took 11 bases from V and 8 from J, leaving 19 bases between them. The CDR3 nucleotides read TGTGCCTCTACCCCACCCAGGAGGGATGAGCAGTTCTTC. Residues: CASTPPRRDEQFF. Using reference TRBV13 and TRBJ2-1 for the parts outside the CDR3, the full variable domain is AAGVIQSPRHLIKEKRETATLKCYPIPRHDTVYWYQQGPGQDPQFLISFYEKMQSDKGSIPDRFSAQQFSDYHSELNMSSLELGDSALYFCASTPPRRDEQFFGPGTRLTVL.